This TCR beta chain was identified in a study of cytomegalovirus exposure and HLA in healthy donors. The study ran its PCR with 60 Vbeta and 13 Jbeta primers. Method: immunoSEQ multiplex PCR; TCRdb's copy keeps in-frame clones and lacks some. Of about 140,000 clones in the sample, more than 75% were seen once. This TCR came from a woman in her thirties or forties in good health and CMV-seropositive. The material sequenced was PBMCs.

CDR3 nucleotide sequence: TGTGCCAGCAGTCGGACTAGCGGGAGTTACAATGAGCAGTTCTTC. This codes for CASSRTSGSYNEQFF. The chain has TRBV6-4 and TRBJ2-1; 13 bases match TRBD2. CDR3 length: 15 amino acids. Germline values: CDR1 MRHNA, CDR2 SNTAGT. With 5 bases clipped from V and 4 bases from J, the junction kept 2 bases outside the gene matches.